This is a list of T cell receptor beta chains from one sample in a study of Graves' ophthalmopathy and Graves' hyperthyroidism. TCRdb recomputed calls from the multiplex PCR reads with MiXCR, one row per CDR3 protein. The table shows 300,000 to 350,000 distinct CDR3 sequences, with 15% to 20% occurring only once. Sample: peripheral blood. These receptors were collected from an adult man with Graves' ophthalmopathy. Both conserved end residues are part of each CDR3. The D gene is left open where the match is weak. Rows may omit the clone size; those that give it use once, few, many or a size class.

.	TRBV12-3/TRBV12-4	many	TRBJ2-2	TGTGCCAGCAGTTTATCAGGGGCCACCGGGGAGCTGTTTTTT	CASSLSGATGELFF
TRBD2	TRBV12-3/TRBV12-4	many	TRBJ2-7	TGTGCCAGCAGACTTAGCGGGGGGGCCGGCTACGAGCAGTACTTC	CASRLSGGAGYEQYF
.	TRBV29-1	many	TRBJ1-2	TGCAGCGTGGTAGGGACGGAGACTTATGGCTACACCTTC	CSVVGTETYGYTF
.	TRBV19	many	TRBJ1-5	TGTGCCAGTAGTATAGAAGGGCCTCGCAATCAGCCCCAGCATTTT	CASSIEGPRNQPQHF
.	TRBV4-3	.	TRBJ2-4	TGCGCCAGCAGCCGCACCATCGCACTAGCCAAAAACATTCAGTACTTC	CASSRTIALAKNIQYF
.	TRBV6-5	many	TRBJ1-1	TGTGCCAGCAGTTCCGAGGGGGGTTTGGCTGAAGCTTTCTTT	CASSSEGGLAEAFF
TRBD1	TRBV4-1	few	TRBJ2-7	TGCGCCAGCAGCCAACCGACCGGGACAGGGTCCTACGAGCAGTACTTC	CASSQPTGTGSYEQYF
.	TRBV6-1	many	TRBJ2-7	TGTGCCAGCAGTCCCCAGGCGGGCGAGCAGTACTTC	CASSPQAGEQYF
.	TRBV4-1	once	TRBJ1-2	TGCGCCAGCAGCCGAGAGGGGTACTATGGCTACATCTTC	CASSREGYYGYIF
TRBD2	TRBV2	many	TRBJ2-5	TGTGCCAGCAGTACCGGGACTAGCGGGATAGAGACCCAGTACTTC	CASSTGTSGIETQYF
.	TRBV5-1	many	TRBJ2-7	TGCGCCAGCAGCCCTTGGACGCCTACCTACGAGCAGTACTTC	CASSPWTPTYEQYF
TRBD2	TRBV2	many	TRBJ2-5	TGTGCCAGCAGTGAATCCAGCGGGGGGGAAAAACAAGAGACCCAGTACTTC	CASSESSGGEKQETQYF
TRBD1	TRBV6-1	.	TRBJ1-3	TGTGCCAGCAGTGCCCCGGGACAGGGGGTTAACACCATATATTTT	CASSAPGQGVNTIYF
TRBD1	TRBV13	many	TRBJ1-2	TGTGCCAGCAGTCTTATAGGACAGGGGGGCTATGGCTACACCTTC	CASSLIGQGGYGYTF
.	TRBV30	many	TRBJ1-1	TGTGCCTGGGAACAGGGAGCACTTTCTGAAGCTTTCTTT	CAWEQGALSEAFF
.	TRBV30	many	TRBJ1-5	TGTGCCTGCGGGGAGTACAATCAGCCCCAGCATTTT	CACGEYNQPQHF
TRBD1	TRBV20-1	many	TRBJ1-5	TGCAGTGCTACCAGGACAGGGTATAGCAATCAGCCCCAGCATTTT	CSATRTGYSNQPQHF
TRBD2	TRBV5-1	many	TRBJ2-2	TGCGCCAGCAGCTTGGGGCTAGCGGACGGCACCGGGGAGCTGTTTTTT	CASSLGLADGTGELFF
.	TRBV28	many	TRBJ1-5	TGTGCCAGCATCTCACAGGTTTTTCTTAGCAATCAGCCCCAGCATTTT	CASISQVFLSNQPQHF
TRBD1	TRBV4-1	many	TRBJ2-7	TGCGCCAGCAGCCCACGACCGGGACAGAGCTCCTACGAGCAGTACTTC	CASSPRPGQSSYEQYF
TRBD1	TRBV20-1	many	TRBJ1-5	TGCAGTGCCGCCGGACAGGGAGTTACGGATCAGCCCCAGCATTTT	CSAAGQGVTDQPQHF
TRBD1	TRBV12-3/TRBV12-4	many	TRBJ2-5	TGTGCCAGCAGATTGACTACAGGGGACCAAGAGACCCAGTACTTC	CASRLTTGDQETQYF
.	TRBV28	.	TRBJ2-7	TGTGCCAGCAAGTCGGGTATGGTCCTCAACGAGCAGTACTTC	CASKSGMVLNEQYF
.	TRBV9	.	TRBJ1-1	TGTGCCAGCAGCGTAGGATGGGACACTGAAGCTTTCTTT	CASSVGWDTEAFF
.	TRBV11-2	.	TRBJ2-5	TGTGCCAGCAGCTTAGAGAGGACCTTAGGAAGTCAAGAGACCCAGTACTTC	CASSLERTLGSQETQYF
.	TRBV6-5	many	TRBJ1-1	TGTGCCAGCAGTTGGGCCCTGTCAGGGTCCATAACTGAAGCTTTCTTT	CASSWALSGSITEAFF
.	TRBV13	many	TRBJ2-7	TGTGCCAGCAGCTTAGGATTCGAAGGGGCGATTTACGAGCAGTACTTC	CASSLGFEGAIYEQYF
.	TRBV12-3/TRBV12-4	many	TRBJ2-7	TGTGCCAGCAGTTTACGTCGGGGGTACGAGCAGTACTTC	CASSLRRGYEQYF
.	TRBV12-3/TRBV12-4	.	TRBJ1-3	TGTGCCAGCAGTCCGGGGGATACCGGAAACACCATATATTTT	CASSPGDTGNTIYF
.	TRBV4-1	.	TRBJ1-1	TGCGCCAGCAGCCAAGATCCTGTGGGCCCTGAAGCTTTCTTT	CASSQDPVGPEAFF
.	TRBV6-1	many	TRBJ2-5	TGTGCGAGCCCGCCCACCGGGGTAGTTCAAGAGACCCAGTACTTC	CASPPTGVVQETQYF
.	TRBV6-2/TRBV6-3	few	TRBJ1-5	TGTTCCAGCAGTCCCGAGCCCGGGATGAGTTATAGCAATCAGCCCCAGCATTTT	CSSSPEPGMSYSNQPQHF
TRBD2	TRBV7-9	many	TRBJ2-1	TGTGCCAGCAGCCCCCTGGGACTAGCGGGAGTGGGTGAGCAGTTCTTC	CASSPLGLAGVGEQFF
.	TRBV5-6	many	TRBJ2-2	TGTGCCAGCAGCAAGGGAGTAGGGGTCACCGGGGAGCTGTTTTTT	CASSKGVGVTGELFF
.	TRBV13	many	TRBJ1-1	TGTGCCAGCGCCCAATTACAGGGAAACACTGAAGCTTTCTTT	CASAQLQGNTEAFF
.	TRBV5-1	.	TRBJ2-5	TGCGCCAGCAGCCCCCGGACAGAGGGGACCCAGTACTTC	CASSPRTEGTQYF
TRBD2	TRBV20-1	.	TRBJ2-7	TGCAGTGCTAGAGATTTAGCGGGAGTCACCTACGAGCAGTACTTC	CSARDLAGVTYEQYF
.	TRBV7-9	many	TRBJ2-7	TGTGCCAGCAGCTCCGGACAGCACTTTTACGAGCAGTACTTC	CASSSGQHFYEQYF
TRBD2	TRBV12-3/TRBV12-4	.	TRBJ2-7	TGTGCCAGCAGGGGAGGGACTAGAAATCCCTACGAGCAGTACTTC	CASRGGTRNPYEQYF
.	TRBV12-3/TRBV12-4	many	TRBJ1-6	TGTGCCAGCAGTTTAGTTGCCGGCTCACCCCTCCACTTT	CASSLVAGSPLHF
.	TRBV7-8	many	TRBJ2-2	TGTGCCAGCAGCTTAGGGCGGACAGTGACCGTGCTGTTTTTT	CASSLGRTVTVLFF
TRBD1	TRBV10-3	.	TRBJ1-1	TGTGCCATCAGCTCGGGACAGGGGGCCGTGAACACTGAAGCTCTCTTT	CAISSGQGAVNTEALF
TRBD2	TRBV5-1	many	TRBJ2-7	TGCGCCAGCAGCTTGGATCCGGGACTAGCGGGAGTCTACGAGCAGTACTTC	CASSLDPGLAGVYEQYF
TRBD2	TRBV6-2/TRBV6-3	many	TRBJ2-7	TGTGCCAGCAGTTACTCGGGAGGGATGGCCTACGAGCAGTACTTC	CASSYSGGMAYEQYF
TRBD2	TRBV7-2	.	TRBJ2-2	TGTGCCAGCAGCTTAGCGGGGCTAGCGGGTCACACCGGGGAGCTGTTTTTT	CASSLAGLAGHTGELFF
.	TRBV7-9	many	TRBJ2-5	TGTGCCAGCAGCGACCGACAGAAAGAGACCCAGTACTTC	CASSDRQKETQYF
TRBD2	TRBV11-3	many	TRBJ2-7	TGTGCCAGCAGCCTTCTAGCGGAGGGGGAGCAGTACTTC	CASSLLAEGEQYF
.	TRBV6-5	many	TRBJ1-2	TGTGCCAGCAGTTCATCCTGGGACGGAGCTAACTATGGCTACACCTTC	CASSSSWDGANYGYTF
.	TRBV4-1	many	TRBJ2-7	TGCGCCAGCAGCCACACGTTCCGGGACCATTACGAGCAGTACTTC	CASSHTFRDHYEQYF
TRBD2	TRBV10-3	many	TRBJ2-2	TGTGCCATCAAGTTAGCGGGAGGGACCGGGGAGCTGTTTTTT	CAIKLAGGTGELFF
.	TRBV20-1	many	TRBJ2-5	TGCAGTGCTAGAGAGATCCCAGGGAGGCCAGAGACCCAGTACTTC	CSAREIPGRPETQYF